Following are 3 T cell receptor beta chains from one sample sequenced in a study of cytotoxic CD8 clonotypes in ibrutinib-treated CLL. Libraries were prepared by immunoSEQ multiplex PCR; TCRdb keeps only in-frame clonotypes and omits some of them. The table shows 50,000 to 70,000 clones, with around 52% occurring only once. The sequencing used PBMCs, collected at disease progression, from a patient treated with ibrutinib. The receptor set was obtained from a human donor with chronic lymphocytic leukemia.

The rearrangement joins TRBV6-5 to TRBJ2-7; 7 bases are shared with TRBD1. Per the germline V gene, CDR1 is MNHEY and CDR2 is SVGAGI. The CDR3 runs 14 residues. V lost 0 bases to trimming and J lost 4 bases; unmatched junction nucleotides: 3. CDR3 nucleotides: TGTGCCAGCAGTTACTCGGGGACAGCTTACGAGCAGTACTTC. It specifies CASSYSGTAYEQYF.

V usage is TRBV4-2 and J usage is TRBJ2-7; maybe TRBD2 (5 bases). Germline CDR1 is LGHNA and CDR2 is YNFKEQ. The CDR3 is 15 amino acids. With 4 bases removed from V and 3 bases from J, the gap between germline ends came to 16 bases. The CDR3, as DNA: TGTGCCAGCAGCCCCAAAGCGGAAAACTACTACGAGCAGTACTTC. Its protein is CASSPKAENYYEQYF.

This CDR3 reads CSVREGQADTQYF. CDR3 DNA: TGCAGCGTACGGGAGGGCCAGGCAGATACGCAGTATTTT. The gene calls are TRBV29-1 and TRBJ2-3; 8 nucleotides agree with TRBD2. Germline-derived CDR1 and CDR2 are SQVTM and ANQGSEA. This CDR3 is 13 amino acids long. V gave up 6 bases and J gave up 4 bases; unmatched junction bases: 6.